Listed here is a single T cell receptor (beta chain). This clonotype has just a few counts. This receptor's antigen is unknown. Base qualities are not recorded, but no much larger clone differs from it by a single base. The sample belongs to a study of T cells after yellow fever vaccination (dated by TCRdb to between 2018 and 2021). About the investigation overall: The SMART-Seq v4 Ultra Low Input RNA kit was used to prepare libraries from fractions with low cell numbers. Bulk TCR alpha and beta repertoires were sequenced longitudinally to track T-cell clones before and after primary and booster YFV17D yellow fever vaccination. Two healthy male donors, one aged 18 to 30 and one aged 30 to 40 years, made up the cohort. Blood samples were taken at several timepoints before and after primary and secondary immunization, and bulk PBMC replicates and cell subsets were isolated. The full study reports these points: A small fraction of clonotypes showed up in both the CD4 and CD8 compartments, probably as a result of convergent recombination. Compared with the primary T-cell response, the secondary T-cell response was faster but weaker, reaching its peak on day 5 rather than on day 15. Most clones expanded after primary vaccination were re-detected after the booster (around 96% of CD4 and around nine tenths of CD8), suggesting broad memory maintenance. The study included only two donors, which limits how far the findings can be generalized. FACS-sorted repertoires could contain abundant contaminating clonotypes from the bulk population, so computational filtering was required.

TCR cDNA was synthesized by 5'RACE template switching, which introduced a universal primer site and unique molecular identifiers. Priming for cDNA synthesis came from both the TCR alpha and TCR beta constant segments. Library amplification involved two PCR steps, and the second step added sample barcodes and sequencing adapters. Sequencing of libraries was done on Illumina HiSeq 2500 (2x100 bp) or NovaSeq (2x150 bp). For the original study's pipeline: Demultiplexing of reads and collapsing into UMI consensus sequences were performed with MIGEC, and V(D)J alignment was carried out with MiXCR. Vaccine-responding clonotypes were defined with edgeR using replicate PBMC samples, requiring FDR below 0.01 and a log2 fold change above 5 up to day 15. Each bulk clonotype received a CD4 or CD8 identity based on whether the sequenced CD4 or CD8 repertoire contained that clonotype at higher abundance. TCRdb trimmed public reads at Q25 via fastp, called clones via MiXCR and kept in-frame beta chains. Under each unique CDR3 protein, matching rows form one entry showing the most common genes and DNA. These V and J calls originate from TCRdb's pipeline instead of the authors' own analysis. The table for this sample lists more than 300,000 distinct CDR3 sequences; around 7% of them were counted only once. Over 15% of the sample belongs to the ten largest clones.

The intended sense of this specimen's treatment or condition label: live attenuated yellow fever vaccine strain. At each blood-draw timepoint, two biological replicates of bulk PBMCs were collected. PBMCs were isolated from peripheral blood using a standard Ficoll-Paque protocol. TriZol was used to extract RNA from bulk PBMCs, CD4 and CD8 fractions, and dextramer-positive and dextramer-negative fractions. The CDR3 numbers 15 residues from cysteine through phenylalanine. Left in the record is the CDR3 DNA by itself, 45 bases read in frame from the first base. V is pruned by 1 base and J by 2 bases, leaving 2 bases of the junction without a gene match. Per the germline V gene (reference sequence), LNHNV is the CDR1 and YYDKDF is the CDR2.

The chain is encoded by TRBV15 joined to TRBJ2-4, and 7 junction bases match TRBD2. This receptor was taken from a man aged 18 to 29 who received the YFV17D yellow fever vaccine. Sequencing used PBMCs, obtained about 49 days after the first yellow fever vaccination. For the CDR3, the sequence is CATSRAGGPKNIQYF. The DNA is TGTGCCACCAGCAGAGCGGGGGGACCCAAAAACATTCAGTACTTC. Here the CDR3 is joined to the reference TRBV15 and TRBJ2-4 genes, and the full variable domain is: DAMVIQNPRYQVTQFGKPVTLSCSQTLNHNVMYWYQQKSSQAPKLLFHYYDKDFNNEADTPDNFQSRRPNTSFCFLDIRSPGLGDTAMYLCATSRAGGPKNIQYFGAGTRLSVL.